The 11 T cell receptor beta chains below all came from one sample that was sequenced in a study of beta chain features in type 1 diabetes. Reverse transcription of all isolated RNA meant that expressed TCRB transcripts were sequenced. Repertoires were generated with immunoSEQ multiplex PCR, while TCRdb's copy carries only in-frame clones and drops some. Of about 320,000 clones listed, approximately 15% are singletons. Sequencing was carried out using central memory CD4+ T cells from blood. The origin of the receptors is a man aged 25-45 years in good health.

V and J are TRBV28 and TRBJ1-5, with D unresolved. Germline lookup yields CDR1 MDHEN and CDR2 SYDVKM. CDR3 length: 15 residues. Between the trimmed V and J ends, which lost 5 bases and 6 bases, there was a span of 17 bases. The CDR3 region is CASSIDKTRSQPQHF. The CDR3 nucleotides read TGTGCCAGCAGTATAGATAAGACAAGAAGTCAGCCCCAGCATTTT.

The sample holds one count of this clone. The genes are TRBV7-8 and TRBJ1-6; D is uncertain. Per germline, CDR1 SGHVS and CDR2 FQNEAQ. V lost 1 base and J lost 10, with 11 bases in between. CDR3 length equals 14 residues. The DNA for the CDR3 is TGTGCCAGCAGCTTAGACCCTTTAGGGTCACCCCTCCACTTT. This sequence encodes CASSLDPLGSPLHF.

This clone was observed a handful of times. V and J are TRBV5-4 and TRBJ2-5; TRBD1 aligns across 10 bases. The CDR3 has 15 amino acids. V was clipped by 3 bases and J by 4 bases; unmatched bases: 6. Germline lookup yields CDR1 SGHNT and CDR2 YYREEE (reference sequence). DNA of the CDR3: TGTGCCAGCAGCTCCGACAGGGGGCGAGGAGAGACCCAGTACTTC. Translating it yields CASSSDRGRGETQYF.

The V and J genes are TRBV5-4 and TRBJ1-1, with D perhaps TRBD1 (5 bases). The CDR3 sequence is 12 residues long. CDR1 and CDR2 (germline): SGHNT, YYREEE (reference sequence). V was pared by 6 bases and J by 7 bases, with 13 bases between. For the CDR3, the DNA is TGTGCCAGCACCTATCGTGGGGGTGAAGCTTTCTTT. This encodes CASTYRGGEAFF.

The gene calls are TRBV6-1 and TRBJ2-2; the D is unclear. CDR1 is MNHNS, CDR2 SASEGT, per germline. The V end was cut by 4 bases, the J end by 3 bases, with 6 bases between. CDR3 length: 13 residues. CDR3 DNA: TGTGCCAGCAGTGCTAGATACACCGGGGAGCTGTTTTTT. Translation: CASSARYTGELFF.

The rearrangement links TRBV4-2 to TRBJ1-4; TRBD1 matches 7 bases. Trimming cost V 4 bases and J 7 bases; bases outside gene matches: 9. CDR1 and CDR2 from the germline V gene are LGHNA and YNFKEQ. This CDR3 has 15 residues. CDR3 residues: CASSPTGVEGEKLFF. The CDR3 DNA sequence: TGTGCCAGCAGCCCAACAGGGGTGGAGGGTGAAAAACTGTTTTTT.

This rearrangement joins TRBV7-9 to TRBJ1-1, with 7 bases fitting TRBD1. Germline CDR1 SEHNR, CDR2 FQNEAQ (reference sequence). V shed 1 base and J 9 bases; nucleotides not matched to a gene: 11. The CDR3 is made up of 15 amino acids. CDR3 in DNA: TGTGCCAGCAGCTTAGGGGAGGGGGCGAGCCCCAAAGCTTTCTTT. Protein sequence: CASSLGEGASPKAFF.

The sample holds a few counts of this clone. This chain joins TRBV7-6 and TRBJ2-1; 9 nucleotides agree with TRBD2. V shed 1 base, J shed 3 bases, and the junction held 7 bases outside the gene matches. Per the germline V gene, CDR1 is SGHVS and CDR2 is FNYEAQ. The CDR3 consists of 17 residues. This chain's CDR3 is CASSLVSSGTNYNEQFF. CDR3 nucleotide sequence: TGTGCCAGCAGCTTAGTTTCTAGCGGGACAAACTACAATGAGCAGTTCTTC.

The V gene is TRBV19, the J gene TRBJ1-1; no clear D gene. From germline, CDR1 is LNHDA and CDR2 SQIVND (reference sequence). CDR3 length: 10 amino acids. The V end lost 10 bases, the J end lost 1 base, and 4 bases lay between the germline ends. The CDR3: CATRNTEAFF. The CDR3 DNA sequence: TGTGCCACCAGGAACACTGAAGCTTTCTTT.

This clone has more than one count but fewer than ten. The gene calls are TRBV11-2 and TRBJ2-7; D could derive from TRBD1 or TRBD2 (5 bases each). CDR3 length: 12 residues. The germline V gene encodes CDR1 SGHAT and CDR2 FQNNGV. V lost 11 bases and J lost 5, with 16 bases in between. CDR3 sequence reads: CAPPNLGDEQYV. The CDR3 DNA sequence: TGTGCCCCCCCTAATCTGGGGGACGAGCAGTACGTC.

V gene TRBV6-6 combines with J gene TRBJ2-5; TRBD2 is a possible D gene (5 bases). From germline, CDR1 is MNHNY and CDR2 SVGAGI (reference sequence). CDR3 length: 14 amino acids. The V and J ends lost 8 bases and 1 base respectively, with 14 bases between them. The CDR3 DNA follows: TGTGCCAGCTTCCGAGGGCAGATCCAAGAGACCCAGTACTTC. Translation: CASFRGQIQETQYF.